This entry concerns a single T cell receptor (beta chain). Its matching antigen is unknown. This record comes from a study of T cells after yellow fever vaccination. Broader study findings: Re-detected after boosting: most primary clones, about 96% of CD4 and over 80% of CD8. Abundant bulk-population clonotypes could contaminate the FACS-sorted repertoires. Of the clonotypes, a small share occurred in both CD4 and CD8 compartments.

Universal primer sites and UMIs were introduced during 5'RACE template-switching synthesis of TCR cDNA. TCRdb used MiXCR to reprocess the 5' RACE reads, holding one entry per CDR3 protein. The sample holds under 700,000 distinct CDR3 sequences, roughly 17% seen once. The TCR comes from a man younger than 35 who received the YFV17D yellow fever vaccine. This specimen consisted of PBMCs, obtained about 5 days after the first yellow fever vaccination.

This CDR3 is CASSAPGLAGVVRYEQYV. The CDR3 bases are TGTGCCAGCAGCGCCCCGGGACTAGCGGGGGTAGTCCGCTACGAGCAGTACGTC. This chain uses TRBV9 with TRBJ2-7; 14 bases fit TRBD2. Germline V gives CDR1 SGDLS, CDR2 YYNGEE. J gave up 3 bases and V 3 bases, and 11 bases lay outside the gene matches. CDR3 size: 18 residues.